Each of the 25 T cell receptor beta chains below was sequenced from the same sample in a study of Graves' ophthalmopathy and Graves' hyperthyroidism. RNA transcripts served as template for amplifying TCR beta CDR3 sequences. RT-PCR with HTBI primers came first, then second-round multiplex PCR. TCRdb itself ran the multiplex PCR reads through MiXCR, one entry per CDR3 protein. The sample yields over a million distinct CDR3 sequences, roughly 35% seen once. Material: peripheral blood or thyroid tissue (not recorded which). The receptor source for this set is an adult man with Graves' hyperthyroidism.

The table lists this clonotype with many counts. The V call is TRBV2, the J call TRBJ1-1; D unclear. The V end was cut by 5 bases, the J end by 10 bases, with 17 bases between. The CDR3 runs to 13 residues. CDR1 is SNHLY and CDR2 is FYNNEI in the germline V gene. Written as DNA, the CDR3 is TGTGCCAGCAGTAGTAGCGGGCAGTTCCGAGCTTTCTTT. It yields the protein CASSSSGQFRAFF.

This chain links TRBV7-9 with TRBJ1-1; 8 bases map to TRBD1. V was pared by 5 bases and J by 6 bases, with 5 bases of the junction left unmatched. This CDR3 contains 13 residues. CDR1 and CDR2 (germline): SEHNR, FQNEAQ (reference sequence). The CDR3 reads CASSKGQASEAFF. The CDR3 bases are TGTGCCAGCAGCAAGGGACAGGCCTCTGAAGCTTTCTTT.

This clonotype was seen ten or more times. The chain joins TRBV20-1 to TRBJ1-1; 8 nucleotides align to TRBD1. Germline V gene lookup returns CDR1 DFQATT and CDR2 SNEGSKA (reference sequence). This CDR3 spans 12 amino acids. CDR3 sequence (DNA): TGCAGAACTGACAGGGGTCTTTCCGAAGCTTTCTTT. Amino acids: CRTDRGLSEAFF.

The genes are TRBV6-5 and TRBJ1-6, with D hard to call. The germline CDR1 and CDR2 sequences are MNHEY and SVGAGI. The CDR3 contains 16 residues. V lost 2 bases and J 7 bases, leaving 15 bases between the germline ends. CDR3 in DNA: TGTGCCAGCAGTTACGCGGGGAAACAGCCAAATTCACCCCTCCACTTT. It codes for CASSYAGKQPNSPLHF.

The chain carries TRBV14 and TRBJ1-3, with unresolved D. The CDR3 is 15 residues long. V was cut by 5 bases and J by 2 bases, with 13 bases left in between. Germline V gives CDR1 SGHDN, CDR2 FVKESK. CDR3 residues: CASSFDPQAGNTIYF. CDR3 coding DNA: TGTGCCAGCAGCTTTGACCCCCAGGCTGGAAACACCATATATTTT.

This clonotype was observed many times. This chain links TRBV7-9 with TRBJ1-4; D is unresolved. The ends were cut back, 2 bases at V and 8 bases at J, with 15 bases in the middle. This CDR3 has 15 residues. From germline, CDR1 is SEHNR and CDR2 FQNEAQ (reference sequence). The CDR3 bases are TGTGCCAGCAGCTTACGGGTCAGAGGAGAGGAAAAACTGTTTTTT. It encodes CASSLRVRGEEKLFF.

This clonotype was counted at least ten times. V is TRBV10-3 and J is TRBJ1-5; a weak D match, TRBD1 (5 bases). Germline CDR1 ENHRY, CDR2 SYGVKD. The CDR3 sequence is 13 residues long. Trimming took 8 bases from V and 4 from J, leaving 12 bases between them. The DNA of the CDR3 is TGTGCCATCGGAAGACAGATGAATCAGCCCCAGCATTTT. It specifies CAIGRQMNQPQHF.

A remark on this clonotype: Sequence at one end of the junction differs from germline and may be a read error. CDR3 residues: CASSQPTGPLHF. The CDR3 nucleotides are TGCGCCAGCAGCCAACCGACGGGGCCCCTCCACTTT. The chain carries TRBV7-9 and TRBJ1-6; D is undetermined. The length of the CDR3 is 12 residues. Germline lookup yields CDR1 SEHNR and CDR2 FQNEAQ (reference sequence). The full variable domain, in which reference TRBV7-9 and TRBJ1-6 provide the parts outside the CDR3, is DTGVSQNPRHKITKRGQNVTFRCDPISEHNRLYWYRQTLGQGPEFLTYFQNEAQLEKSRLLSDRFSAERPKGSFSTLEIQRTEQGDSAMYLCASSQPTGPLHFGNGTRLTVT.

In this sample, this clonotype turned up many times. The chain recombines TRBV10-3 with TRBJ2-5; the match to TRBD1 covers 8 bases. Germline lookup yields CDR1 ENHRY and CDR2 SYGVKD. The CDR3 totals 14 residues. V shed 6 bases, J shed 4 bases, and the junction held 7 bases outside the gene matches. The CDR3 sequence: CAISNSGGAETQYF. CDR3 bases: TGTGCCATCAGCAATTCAGGGGGCGCAGAGACCCAGTACTTC.

About this clonotype itself: This may be a read error: a much more frequent sequence differs by one nucleotide. The chain joins TRBV5-1 to TRBJ2-7, with 9 bases that match TRBD1. There are 15 residues in the CDR3. Germline CDR1 is SGHRS and CDR2 is YFSETQ. The V segment lost 3 bases and the J segment 0 bases; nucleotides outside the gene matches: 4. This CDR3 reads CASSWGDRDSYEQYF. CDR3 nucleotide sequence: TGCGCCAGCAGCTGGGGGGACAGGGACTCCTACGAGCAGTACTTC.

This clonotype was seen only once. The chain joins TRBV7-2 to TRBJ2-5; weak D call: TRBD2 (6 bases). The germline V and J ends were trimmed by 3 bases and 4 bases, with 15 bases remaining between them. The CDR3 consists of 15 residues. Germline V CDR1 and CDR2: SGHTA, FQGNSA. The CDR3, as DNA: TGTGCCAGCAGCTTTGGACGGGGGAAAATAGAGACCCAGTACTTC. As protein: CASSFGRGKIETQYF.

CDR3 residues: CSAAEQYF. CDR3 DNA sequence: TGCAGTGCCGCCGAGCAGTACTTC. The chain employs TRBV20-1 and TRBJ2-7, with D uncertain. The CDR3 length is 8 residues. Germline V lookup: CDR1 DFQATT, CDR2 SNEGSKA (reference sequence). With 6 bases removed from V and 6 bases from J, the gap between germline ends came to 3 bases.

This clonotype was seen many times. This sequence joins TRBV4-3 and TRBJ2-5; 7 nucleotides match TRBD2. This CDR3 spans 15 amino acids. From germline, CDR1 is LGHNA and CDR2 YSLEER. With V trimmed by 1 base and J by 2 bases, 4 bases remained unmatched. CDR3 DNA: TGCGCCAGCAGCCAAGTTGATAGCGGGCAAGAGACCCAGTACTTC. This encodes CASSQVDSGQETQYF.

This clonotype was found once. The chain joins TRBV15 to TRBJ2-7; D remains unclear. The CDR3 loop spans 18 amino acids. Germline V gene data show CDR1 as LNHNV and CDR2 as YYDKDF (reference sequence). The V end lost 2 bases, the J end lost 2 bases, and 22 bases lay between the germline ends. CDR3 sequence reads: CATSRPSVGKGTAYEQYF. In nucleotides, the CDR3 is TGTGCCACCAGCAGACCGTCGGTCGGAAAGGGCACGGCCTACGAGCAGTACTTC.

Regarding this clonotype: Since a much larger clone is just one base distant, this may be a read error. The rearrangement joins TRBV11-1 to TRBJ2-2, with D possibly being TRBD2 (6 bases). Germline CDR1 and CDR2: SGHAT and FQDESV (reference sequence). The CDR3 covers 16 residues. This CDR3 is CASSLAISGRTRELFF. CDR3 in DNA: TGTGCCAGCAGCTTAGCTATTAGCGGCCGCACCCGGGAGCTGTTTTTT.

This clonotype was seen ten or more times. The chain recombines TRBV2 with TRBJ2-7; TRBD1 aligns across 12 bases. Germline V gene sequence: CDR1 SNHLY, CDR2 FYNNEI. CDR3 length: 13 amino acids. V was clipped by 7 bases and J by 9 bases; unmatched bases: 7. CDR3 sequence (DNA): TGTGCCAGCACGGGACAGGGGGCTCCCGCGCAGTACTTC. The encoded protein is CASTGQGAPAQYF.

This chain joins TRBV6-6 and TRBJ2-5, with D perhaps matching TRBD2 (7 bases). With 7 bases removed from V and 5 bases from J, the gap between germline ends came to 14 bases. The CDR3 length is 13 residues. Germline CDR1 is MNHNY and CDR2 is SVGAGI (reference sequence). The CDR3 reads CASTERDTETQYF. The CDR3 coding sequence is TGTGCCAGCACCGAGCGGGACACGGAGACCCAGTACTTC.

This clonotype has ten or more counts. The J gene is TRBJ1-5, the V gene TRBV10-3; 8 bases match TRBD1. This CDR3 comprises 13 residues. Germline loops: CDR1 ENHRY, CDR2 SYGVKD. The junction had 5 bases not matched to a gene; V was cut back by 6 bases and J by 7 bases. The CDR3 is CAISLDREQPQHF. CDR3 nucleotides: TGTGCCATCAGCTTGGACAGGGAGCAGCCCCAGCATTTT.

Comment on this clonotype: A read error may produce the germline difference seen at one junction end. The chain has TRBV10-2 and TRBJ2-7; 14 bases map to TRBD2. This CDR3 region has 15 residues. Germline V gene data show CDR1 as WSHSY and CDR2 as SAAADI. Here the CDR3 DNA reads TGCGCCTGCAGCGCTGGGACTAGCGGGGGCTACGAGCAGTACTTC. It specifies CACSAGTSGGYEQYF.

This clonotype was observed at least ten times. The chain employs TRBV20-1 and TRBJ1-3; 9 bases are shared with TRBD1. The CDR3 totals 16 residues. Per the germline V gene, CDR1 is DFQATT and CDR2 is SNEGSKA (reference sequence). The V gene end was trimmed by 3 bases and the J gene end by 2 bases; junction bases not matched to a gene: 8. This chain's CDR3 is CSARRGQGLTGNTIYF. CDR3 DNA sequence: TGCAGTGCTAGGCGGGGACAGGGCTTAACTGGAAACACCATATATTTT.

This clonotype was seen a handful of times. The chain combines TRBV10-3 with TRBJ1-6; a weak D match, TRBD1 (5 bases). The CDR3 loop spans 22 amino acids. CDR1 is ENHRY, CDR2 SYGVKD, per germline. Trimming shortened V by 3 bases and J by 7 bases, and 34 bases separated the two germline ends. The CDR3 sequence: CAISEHPGVEDFGPPKNSPLHF. Here the CDR3 DNA reads TGTGCCATCAGTGAACATCCGGGGGTGGAGGATTTCGGACCACCTAAAAATTCACCCCTCCACTTT.

Many counts were recorded for this clonotype. The chain links TRBV7-2 to TRBJ2-5, with D possibly matching TRBD2 (5 bases). The CDR3 is made up of 14 amino acids. Trimming stripped 3 bases from V and 1 base from J, with 9 bases between. Germline CDR1 SGHTA, CDR2 FQGNSA. The CDR3, as DNA: TGTGCCAGCAGCTTCAAGGGAGTCCAAGAGACCCAGTACTTC. Encoded protein: CASSFKGVQETQYF.

The V gene is TRBV7-9, the J gene TRBJ2-5; D perhaps matches TRBD2 (6 bases). The CDR3 is 16 residues long. Germline V CDR1 and CDR2: SEHNR, FQNEAQ (reference sequence). V dropped 6 bases and J dropped 2 bases, with 19 bases sitting between them. The CDR3 loop reads CASSYGAAGTQETQYF. The CDR3 coding sequence is TGTGCCAGCAGTTACGGTGCGGCTGGGACTCAAGAGACCCAGTACTTC.

A few counts support this clonotype. V gene TRBV12-3 or TRBV12-4 combines with J gene TRBJ2-7, with a tentative D call TRBD2 (6 bases). V lost 1 base and J 3 bases, leaving 13 bases between the germline ends. The CDR3 has 15 amino acids. CDR3 in amino acids: CASSLVSGGRYEQYF. CDR3 nucleotides: TGTGCCAGCAGTTTAGTTAGCGGAGGTCGCTACGAGCAGTACTTC.

This clonotype has at least ten counts. The chain uses TRBV29-1 and TRBJ1-2; D remains ambiguous. Deletions cut 3 bases from V and 0 bases from J, with 11 bases between. Germline V lookup: CDR1 SQVTM, CDR2 ANQGSEA. This CDR3 comprises 14 residues. The CDR3 nucleotides read TGCAGCGTTGAGGCGGACGTTGCTAACTATGGCTACACCTTC. The encoded protein is CSVEADVANYGYTF.